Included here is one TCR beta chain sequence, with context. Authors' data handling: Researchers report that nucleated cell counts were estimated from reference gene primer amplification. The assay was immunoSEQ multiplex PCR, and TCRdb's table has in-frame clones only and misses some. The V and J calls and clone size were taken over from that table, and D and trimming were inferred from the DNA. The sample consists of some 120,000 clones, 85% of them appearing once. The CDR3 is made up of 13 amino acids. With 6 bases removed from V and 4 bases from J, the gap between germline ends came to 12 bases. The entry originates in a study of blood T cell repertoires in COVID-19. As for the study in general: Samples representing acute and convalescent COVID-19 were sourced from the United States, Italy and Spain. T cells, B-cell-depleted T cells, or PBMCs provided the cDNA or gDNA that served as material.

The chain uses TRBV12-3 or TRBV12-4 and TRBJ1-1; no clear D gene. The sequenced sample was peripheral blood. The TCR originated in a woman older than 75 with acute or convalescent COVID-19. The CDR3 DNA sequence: TGTGCCAGCAGGCGAACTCAGGCCACTGAAGCTTTCTTT. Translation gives CASRRTQATEAFF.